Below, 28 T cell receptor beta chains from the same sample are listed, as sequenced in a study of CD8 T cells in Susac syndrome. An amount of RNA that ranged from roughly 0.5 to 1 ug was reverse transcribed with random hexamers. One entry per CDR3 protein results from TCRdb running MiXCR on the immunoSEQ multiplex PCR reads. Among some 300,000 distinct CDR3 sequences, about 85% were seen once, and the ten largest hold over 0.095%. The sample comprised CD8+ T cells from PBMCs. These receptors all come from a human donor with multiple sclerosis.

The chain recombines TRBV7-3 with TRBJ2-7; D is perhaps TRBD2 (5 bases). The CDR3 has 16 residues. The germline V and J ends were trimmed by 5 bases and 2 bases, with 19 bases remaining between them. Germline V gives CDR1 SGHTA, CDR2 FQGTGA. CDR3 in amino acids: CASSKPWTPRPYEQYF. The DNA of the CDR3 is TGTGCCAGCAGCAAGCCTTGGACTCCGAGGCCCTACGAGCAGTACTTC.

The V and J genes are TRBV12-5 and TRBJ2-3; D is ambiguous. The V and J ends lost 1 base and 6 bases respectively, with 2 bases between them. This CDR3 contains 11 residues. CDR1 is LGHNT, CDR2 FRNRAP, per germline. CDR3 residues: CASGLGDTQYF. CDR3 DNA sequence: TGTGCTAGTGGTTTGGGGGATACGCAGTATTTT.

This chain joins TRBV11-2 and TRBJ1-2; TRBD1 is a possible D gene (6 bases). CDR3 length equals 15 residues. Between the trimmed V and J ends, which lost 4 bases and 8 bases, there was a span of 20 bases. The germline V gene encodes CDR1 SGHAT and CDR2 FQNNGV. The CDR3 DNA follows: TGTGCCAGCAGCTCAAGTAGTGGCAGGGGTTACGGCTACACCTTC. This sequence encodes CASSSSSGRGYGYTF.

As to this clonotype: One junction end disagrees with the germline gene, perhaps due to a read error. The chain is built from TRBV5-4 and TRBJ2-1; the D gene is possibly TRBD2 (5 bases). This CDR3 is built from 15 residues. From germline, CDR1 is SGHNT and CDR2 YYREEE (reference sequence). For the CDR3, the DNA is TGTGCCAGTAGCTTCCGGGAAGCAACGGACTATGAGCAGTTCTTC. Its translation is CASSFREATDYEQFF. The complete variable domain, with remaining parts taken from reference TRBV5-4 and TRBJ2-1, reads ETGVTQSPTHLIKTRGQQVTLRCSSQSGHNTVSWYQQALGQGPQFIFQYYREEENGRGNFPPRFSGLQFPNYSSELNVNALELDDSALYLCASSFREATDYEQFFGPGTRLTVL.

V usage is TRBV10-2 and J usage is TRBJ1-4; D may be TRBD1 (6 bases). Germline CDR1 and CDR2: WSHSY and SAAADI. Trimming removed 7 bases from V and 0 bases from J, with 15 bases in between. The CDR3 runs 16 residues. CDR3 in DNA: TGCGCCAGCAAGGGCAGGGGCTGGGCAACTAATGAAAAACTGTTTTTT. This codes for CASKGRGWATNEKLFF.

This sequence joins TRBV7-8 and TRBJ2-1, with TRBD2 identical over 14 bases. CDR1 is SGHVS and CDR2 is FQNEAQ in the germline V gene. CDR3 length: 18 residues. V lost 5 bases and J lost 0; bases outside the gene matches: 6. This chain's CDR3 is CASSRGLAGGSSYNEQFF. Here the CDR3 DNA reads TGTGCCAGCAGCCGCGGACTAGCGGGAGGAAGCTCCTACAATGAGCAGTTCTTC.

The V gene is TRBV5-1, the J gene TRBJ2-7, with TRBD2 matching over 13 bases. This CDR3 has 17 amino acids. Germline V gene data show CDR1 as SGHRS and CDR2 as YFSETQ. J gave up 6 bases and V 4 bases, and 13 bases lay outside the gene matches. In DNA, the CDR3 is TGCGCCAGCAGCAAAGGACTAGCGGGAGTAAGGTCGTCCGAGCAGTACTTC. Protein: CASSKGLAGVRSSEQYF.

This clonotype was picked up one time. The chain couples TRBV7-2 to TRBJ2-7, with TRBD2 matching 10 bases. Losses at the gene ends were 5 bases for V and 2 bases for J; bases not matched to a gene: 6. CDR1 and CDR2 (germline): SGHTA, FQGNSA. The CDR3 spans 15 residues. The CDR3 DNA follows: TGTGCCAGCAGCCCTCTAGCGGGAGTGGCCTACGAGCAGTACTTC. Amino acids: CASSPLAGVAYEQYF.

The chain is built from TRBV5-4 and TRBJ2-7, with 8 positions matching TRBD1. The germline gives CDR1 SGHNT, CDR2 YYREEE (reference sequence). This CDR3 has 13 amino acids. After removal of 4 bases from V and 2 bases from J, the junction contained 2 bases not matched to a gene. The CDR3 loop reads CASSMGQAYEQYF. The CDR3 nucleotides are TGTGCCAGCAGCATGGGACAGGCCTACGAGCAGTACTTC. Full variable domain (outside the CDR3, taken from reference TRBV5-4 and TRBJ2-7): ETGVTQSPTHLIKTRGQQVTLRCSSQSGHNTVSWYQQALGQGPQFIFQYYREEENGRGNFPPRFSGLQFPNYSSELNVNALELDDSALYLCASSMGQAYEQYFGPGTRLTVT.

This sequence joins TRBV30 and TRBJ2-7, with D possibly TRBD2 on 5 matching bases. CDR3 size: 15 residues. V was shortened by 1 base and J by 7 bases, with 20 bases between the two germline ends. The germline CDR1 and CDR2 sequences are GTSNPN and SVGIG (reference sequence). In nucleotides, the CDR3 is TGTGCCTGGAGTGGAAGAGGGATCTATACGGGGGAGCAGTACTTC. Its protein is CAWSGRGIYTGEQYF.

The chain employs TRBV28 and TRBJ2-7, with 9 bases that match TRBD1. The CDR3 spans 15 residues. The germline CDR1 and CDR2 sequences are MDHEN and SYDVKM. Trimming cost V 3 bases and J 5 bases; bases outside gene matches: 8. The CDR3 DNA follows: TGTGCCAGCAGTTTGTCGTGGGACAGGGAGGACGAGCAGTACTTC. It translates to CASSLSWDREDEQYF.

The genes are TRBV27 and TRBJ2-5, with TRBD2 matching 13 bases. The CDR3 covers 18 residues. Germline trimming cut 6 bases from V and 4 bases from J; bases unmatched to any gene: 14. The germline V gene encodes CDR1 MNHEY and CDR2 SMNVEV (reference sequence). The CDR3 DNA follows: TGTGCCAGCAGCCCCAACGCTCCCGGGACTAGCGGGACAGAGACCCAGTACTTC. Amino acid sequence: CASSPNAPGTSGTETQYF.

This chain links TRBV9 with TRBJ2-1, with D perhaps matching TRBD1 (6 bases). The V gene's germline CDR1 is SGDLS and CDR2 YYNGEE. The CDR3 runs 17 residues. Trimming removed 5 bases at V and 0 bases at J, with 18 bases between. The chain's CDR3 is CASSHNRGSSSYNEQFF. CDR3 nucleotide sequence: TGTGCCAGCAGTCATAATAGGGGGAGCAGCTCCTACAATGAGCAGTTCTTC.

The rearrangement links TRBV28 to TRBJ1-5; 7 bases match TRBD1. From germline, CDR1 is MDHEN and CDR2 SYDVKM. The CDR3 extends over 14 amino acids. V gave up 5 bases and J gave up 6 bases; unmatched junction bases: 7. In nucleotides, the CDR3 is TGTGCCAGCAGTCTCTTGACAGGGTTTCAGCCCCAGCATTTT. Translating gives CASSLLTGFQPQHF.

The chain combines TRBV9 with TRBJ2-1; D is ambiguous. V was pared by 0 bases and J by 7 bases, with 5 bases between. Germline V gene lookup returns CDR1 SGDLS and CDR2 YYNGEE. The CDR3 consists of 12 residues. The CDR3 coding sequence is TGTGCCAGCAGCGTAGTAGTGAATGAGCAGTTCTTC. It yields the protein CASSVVVNEQFF. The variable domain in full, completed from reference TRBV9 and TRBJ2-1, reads DSGVTQTPKHLITATGQRVTLRCSPRSGDLSVYWYQQSLDQGLQFLIQYYNGEERAKGNILERFSAQQFPDLHSELNLSSLELGDSALYFCASSVVVNEQFFGPGTRLTVL.

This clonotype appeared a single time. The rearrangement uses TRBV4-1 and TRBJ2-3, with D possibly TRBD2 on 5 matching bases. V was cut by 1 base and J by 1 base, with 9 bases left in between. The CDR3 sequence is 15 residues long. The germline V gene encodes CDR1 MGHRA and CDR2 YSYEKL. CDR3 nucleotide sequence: TGCGCCAGCAGCCAAGGACCGAGGGGCACAGATACGCAGTATTTT. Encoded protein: CASSQGPRGTDTQYF.

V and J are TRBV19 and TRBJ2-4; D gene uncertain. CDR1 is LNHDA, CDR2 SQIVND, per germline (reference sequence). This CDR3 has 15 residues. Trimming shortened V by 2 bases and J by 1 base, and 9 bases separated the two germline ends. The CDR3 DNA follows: TGTGCCAGTAGTATACCAGGAGCGGCCAAAAACATTCAGTACTTC. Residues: CASSIPGAAKNIQYF.

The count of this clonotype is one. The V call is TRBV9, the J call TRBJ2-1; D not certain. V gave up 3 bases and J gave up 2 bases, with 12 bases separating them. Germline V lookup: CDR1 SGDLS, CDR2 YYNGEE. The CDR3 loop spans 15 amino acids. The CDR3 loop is CASSGRQGPYNEQFF. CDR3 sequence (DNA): TGTGCCAGCAGCGGTCGGCAAGGCCCCTACAATGAGCAGTTCTTC.

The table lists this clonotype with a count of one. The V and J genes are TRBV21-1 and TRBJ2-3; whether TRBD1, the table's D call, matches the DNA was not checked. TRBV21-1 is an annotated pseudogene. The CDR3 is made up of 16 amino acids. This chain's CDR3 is CASNPRGLSGTDTQYF. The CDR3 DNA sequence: TGTGCCAGCAATCCCCGGGGGCTAAGCGGCACAGATACGCAGTATTTT.

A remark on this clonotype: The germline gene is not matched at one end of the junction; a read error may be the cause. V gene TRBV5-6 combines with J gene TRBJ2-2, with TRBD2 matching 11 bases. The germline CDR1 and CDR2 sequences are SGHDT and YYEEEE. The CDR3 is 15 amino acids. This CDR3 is CAGSPGLAERLELFF. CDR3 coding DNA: TGTGCCGGCAGCCCGGGACTAGCGGAGAGGTTGGAGCTGTTTTTT.

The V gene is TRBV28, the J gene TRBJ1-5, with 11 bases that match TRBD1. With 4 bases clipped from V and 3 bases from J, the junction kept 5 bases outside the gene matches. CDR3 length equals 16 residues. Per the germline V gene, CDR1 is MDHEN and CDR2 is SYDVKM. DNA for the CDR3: TGTGCCAGCAGTTCCTGGACAGGGGGCACCAATCAGCCCCAGCATTTT. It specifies CASSSWTGGTNQPQHF.

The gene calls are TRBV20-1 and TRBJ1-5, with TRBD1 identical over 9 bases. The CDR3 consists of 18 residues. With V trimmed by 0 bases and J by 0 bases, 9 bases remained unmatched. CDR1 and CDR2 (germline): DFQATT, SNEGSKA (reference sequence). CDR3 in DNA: TGCAGTGCTAGAGATAGGGGACAGGGAACGTATAGCAATCAGCCCCAGCATTTT. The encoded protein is CSARDRGQGTYSNQPQHF.

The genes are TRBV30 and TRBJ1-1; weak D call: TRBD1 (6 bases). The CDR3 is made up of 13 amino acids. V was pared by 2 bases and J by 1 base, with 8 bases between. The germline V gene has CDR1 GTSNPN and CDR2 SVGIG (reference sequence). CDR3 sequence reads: CAWSRGGNTEAFF. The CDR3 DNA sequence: TGTGCCTGGAGTCGAGGGGGGAACACTGAAGCTTTCTTT.

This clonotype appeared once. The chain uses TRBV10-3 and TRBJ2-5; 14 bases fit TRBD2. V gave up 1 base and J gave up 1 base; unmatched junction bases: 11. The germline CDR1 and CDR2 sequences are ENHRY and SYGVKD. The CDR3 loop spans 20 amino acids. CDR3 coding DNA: TGTGCCATCAGTGAGTTCGGAATCCCCGGGACTAGCGGGGGCCAAGAGACCCAGTACTTC. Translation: CAISEFGIPGTSGGQETQYF.

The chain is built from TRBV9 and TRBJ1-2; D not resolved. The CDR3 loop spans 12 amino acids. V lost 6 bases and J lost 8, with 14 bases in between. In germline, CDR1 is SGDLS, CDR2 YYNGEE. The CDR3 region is CASTTTSGGYTF. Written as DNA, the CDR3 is TGTGCCAGCACGACTACTTCGGGAGGCTACACCTTC.

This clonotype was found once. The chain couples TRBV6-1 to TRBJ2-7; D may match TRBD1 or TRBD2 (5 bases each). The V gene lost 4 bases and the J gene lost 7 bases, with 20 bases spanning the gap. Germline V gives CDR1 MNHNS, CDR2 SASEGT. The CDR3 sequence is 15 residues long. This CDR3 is CASSARDGALGEQYF. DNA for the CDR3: TGTGCCAGCAGTGCCCGGGACGGTGCCTTGGGGGAGCAGTACTTC.

CDR3 DNA: TGCGCCAGCAGCGCCGTACAGGGTGGGAGAACTGAAGCTTTCTTT. It encodes CASSAVQGGRTEAFF. The chain employs TRBV5-1 and TRBJ1-1; D is perhaps TRBD1 (6 bases). Germline V gene data show CDR1 as SGHRS and CDR2 as YFSETQ. Trimming stripped 4 bases from V and 5 bases from J, with 18 bases between. The CDR3 covers 15 residues. The full variable domain, with the rest looked up from reference TRBV5-1 and TRBJ1-1, is KAGVTQTPRYLIKTRGQQVTLSCSPISGHRSVSWYQQTPGQGLQFLFEYFSETQRNKGNFPGRFSGRQFSNSRSEMNVSTLELGDSALYLCASSAVQGGRTEAFFGQGTRLTVV.

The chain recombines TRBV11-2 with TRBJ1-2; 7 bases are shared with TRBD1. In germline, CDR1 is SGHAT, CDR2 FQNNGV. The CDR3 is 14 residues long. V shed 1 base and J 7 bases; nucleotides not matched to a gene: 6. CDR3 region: CASSLVLGGGGYTF. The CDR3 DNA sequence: TGTGCCAGCAGCTTAGTCCTAGGGGGCGGTGGCTACACCTTC. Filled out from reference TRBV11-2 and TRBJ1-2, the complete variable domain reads EAGVAQSPRYKIIEKRQSVAFWCNPISGHATLYWYQQILGQGPKLLIQFQNNGVVDDSQLPKDRFSAERLKGVDSTLKIQPAKLEDSAVYLCASSLVLGGGGYTFGSGTRLTVV.